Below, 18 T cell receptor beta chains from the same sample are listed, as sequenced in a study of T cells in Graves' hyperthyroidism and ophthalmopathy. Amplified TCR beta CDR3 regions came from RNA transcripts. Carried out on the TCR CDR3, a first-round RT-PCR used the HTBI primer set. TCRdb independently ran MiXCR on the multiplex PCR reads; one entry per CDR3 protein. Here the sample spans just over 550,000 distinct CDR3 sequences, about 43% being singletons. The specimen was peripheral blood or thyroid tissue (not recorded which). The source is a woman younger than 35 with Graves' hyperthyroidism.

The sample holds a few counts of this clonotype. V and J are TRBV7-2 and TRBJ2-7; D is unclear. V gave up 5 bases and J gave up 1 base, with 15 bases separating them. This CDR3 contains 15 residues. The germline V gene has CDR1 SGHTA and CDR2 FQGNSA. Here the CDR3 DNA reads TGTGCCAGCAGCCCCCCGGGCCCTAAGTCCTACGAGCAGTACTTC. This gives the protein CASSPPGPKSYEQYF.

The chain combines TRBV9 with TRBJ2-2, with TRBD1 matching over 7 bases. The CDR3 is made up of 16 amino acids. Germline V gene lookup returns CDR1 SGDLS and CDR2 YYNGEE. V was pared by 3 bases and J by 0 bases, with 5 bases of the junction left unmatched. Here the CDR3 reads CASSAHRGPNTGELFF. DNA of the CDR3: TGTGCCAGCAGCGCACACAGGGGCCCGAACACCGGGGAGCTGTTTTTT.

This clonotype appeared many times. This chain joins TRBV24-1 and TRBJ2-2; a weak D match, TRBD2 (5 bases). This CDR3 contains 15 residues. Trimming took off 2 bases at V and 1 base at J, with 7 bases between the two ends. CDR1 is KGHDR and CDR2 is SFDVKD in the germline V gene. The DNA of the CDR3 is TGTGCCACCAGTGATTGGGCGGGGAACACCGGGGAGCTGTTTTTT. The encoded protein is CATSDWAGNTGELFF.

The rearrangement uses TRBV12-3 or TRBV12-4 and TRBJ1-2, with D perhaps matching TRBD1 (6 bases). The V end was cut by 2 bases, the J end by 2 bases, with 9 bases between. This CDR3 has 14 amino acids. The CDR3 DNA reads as TGTGCCAGCAGTTTACAGGGGTTCAACTATGGCTACACCTTC. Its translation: CASSLQGFNYGYTF.

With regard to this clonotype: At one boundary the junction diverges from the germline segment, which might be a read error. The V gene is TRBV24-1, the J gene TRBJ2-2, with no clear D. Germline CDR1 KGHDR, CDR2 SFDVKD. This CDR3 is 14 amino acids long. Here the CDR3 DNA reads TGTGCCACCAGTGAAGGGTTAGCCTACAATGAGCAGTTTTTT. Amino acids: CATSEGLAYNEQFF.

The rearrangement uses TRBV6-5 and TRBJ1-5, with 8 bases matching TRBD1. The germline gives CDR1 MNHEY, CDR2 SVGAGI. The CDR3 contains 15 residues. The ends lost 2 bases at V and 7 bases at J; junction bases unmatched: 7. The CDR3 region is CASSYGTGGRQPQHF. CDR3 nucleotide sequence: TGTGCCAGCAGTTACGGGACAGGCGGCCGACAGCCCCAGCATTTT.

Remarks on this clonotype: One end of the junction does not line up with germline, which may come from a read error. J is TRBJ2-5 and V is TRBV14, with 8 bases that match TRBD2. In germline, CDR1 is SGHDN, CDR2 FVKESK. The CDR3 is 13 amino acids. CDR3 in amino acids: CASSQGAGETQNF. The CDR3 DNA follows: TGTGCCAGCAGCCAAGGAGCGGGAGAGACCCAGAACTTC. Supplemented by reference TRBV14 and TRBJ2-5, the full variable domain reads EAGVTQFPSHSVIEKGQTVTLRCDPISGHDNLYWYRRVMGKEIKFLLHFVKESKQDESGMPNNRFLAERTGGTYSTLKVQPAELEDSGVYFCASSQGAGETQNFGPGTRLLVL.

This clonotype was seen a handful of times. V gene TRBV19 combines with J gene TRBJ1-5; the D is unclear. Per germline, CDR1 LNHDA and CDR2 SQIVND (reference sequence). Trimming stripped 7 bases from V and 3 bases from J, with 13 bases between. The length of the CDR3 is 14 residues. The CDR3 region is CASNRVRDNQPQHF. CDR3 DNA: TGTGCCAGTAACAGAGTTAGGGACAATCAGCCCCAGCATTTT.

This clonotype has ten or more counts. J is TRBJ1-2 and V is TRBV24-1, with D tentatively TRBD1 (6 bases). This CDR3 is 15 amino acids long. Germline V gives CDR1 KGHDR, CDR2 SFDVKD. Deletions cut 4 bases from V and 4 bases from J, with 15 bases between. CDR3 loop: CATSEAQGNLYGYTF. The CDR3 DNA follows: TGTGCCACCAGTGAGGCACAGGGAAACCTCTATGGCTACACCTTC.

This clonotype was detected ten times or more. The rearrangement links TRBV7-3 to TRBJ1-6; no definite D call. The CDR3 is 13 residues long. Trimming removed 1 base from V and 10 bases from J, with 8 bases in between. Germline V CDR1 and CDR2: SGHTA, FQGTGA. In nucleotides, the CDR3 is TGTGCCAGCAGCTTAATGGTAGACTCACCCCTCCACTTT. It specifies CASSLMVDSPLHF.

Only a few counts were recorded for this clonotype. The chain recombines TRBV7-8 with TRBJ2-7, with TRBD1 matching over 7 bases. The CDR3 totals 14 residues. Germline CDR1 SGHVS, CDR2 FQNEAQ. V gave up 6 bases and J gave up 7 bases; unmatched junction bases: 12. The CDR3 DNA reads TGTGCCAGCAGTTCCCCCGACAGGGTTCAGGAGCAGTACTTC. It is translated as CASSSPDRVQEQYF.

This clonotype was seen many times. The CDR3 DNA reads TGTGCCAGCAGCTTGGGGACAGGGAATGGCTACACCTTC. Translating it yields CASSLGTGNGYTF. The rearrangement uses TRBV7-8 and TRBJ1-2, with 9 bases identical to TRBD1. Germline CDR1 and CDR2: SGHVS and FQNEAQ. V lost 3 bases, J lost 6 bases, and 2 bases stayed unmatched. The CDR3 has 13 residues.

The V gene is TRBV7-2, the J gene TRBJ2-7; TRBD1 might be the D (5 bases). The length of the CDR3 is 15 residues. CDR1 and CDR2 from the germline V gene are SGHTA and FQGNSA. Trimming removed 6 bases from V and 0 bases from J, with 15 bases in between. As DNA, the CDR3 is TGTGCCAGCAGTCCACGGACACCCTACTCCTACGAGCAGTACTTC. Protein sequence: CASSPRTPYSYEQYF. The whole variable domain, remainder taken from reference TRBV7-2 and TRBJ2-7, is GAGVSQSPSNKVTEKGKDVELRCDPISGHTALYWYRQSLGQGLEFLIYFQGNSAPDKSGLPSDRFSAERTGGSVSTLTIQRTQQEDSAVYLCASSPRTPYSYEQYFGPGTRLTVT.

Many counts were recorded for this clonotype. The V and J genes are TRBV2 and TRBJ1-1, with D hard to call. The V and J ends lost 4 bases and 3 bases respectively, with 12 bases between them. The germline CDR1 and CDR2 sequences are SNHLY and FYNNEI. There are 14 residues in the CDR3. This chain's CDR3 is CASSVVWGYTEAFF. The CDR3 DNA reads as TGTGCCAGCAGTGTGGTGTGGGGTTACACTGAAGCTTTCTTT.

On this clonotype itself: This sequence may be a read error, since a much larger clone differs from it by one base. The DNA for the CDR3 is TGTGCCAGCAGCTCTCGGGACAGCAACCAAGAGACCCAGTACTTC. Amino acid sequence: CASSSRDSNQETQYF. The V call is TRBV7-9, the J call TRBJ2-5; TRBD1 matches at 7 bases. Germline values: CDR1 SEHNR, CDR2 FQNEAQ (reference sequence). The CDR3 runs 15 residues. The V gene end was trimmed by 4 bases and the J gene end by 0 bases; junction bases not matched to a gene: 5.

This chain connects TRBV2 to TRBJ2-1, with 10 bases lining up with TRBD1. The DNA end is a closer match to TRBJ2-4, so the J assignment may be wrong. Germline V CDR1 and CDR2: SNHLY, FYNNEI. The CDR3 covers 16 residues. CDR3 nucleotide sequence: TGTGCCAGCAGTGGATACGCTCCGGGACAGGGGTACATTCAGTACTTC. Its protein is CASSGYAPGQGYIQYF.

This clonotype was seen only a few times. The CDR3 loop reads CSGGQGSYEQYF. The CDR3 nucleotides read TGCAGCGGTGGACAGGGGTCCTACGAGCAGTACTTC. The chain has TRBV29-1 and TRBJ2-7; 9 bases line up with TRBD1. V lost 7 bases and J lost 1; bases outside the gene matches: 2. This CDR3 is built from 12 residues. The V gene's germline CDR1 is SQVTM and CDR2 ANQGSEA.

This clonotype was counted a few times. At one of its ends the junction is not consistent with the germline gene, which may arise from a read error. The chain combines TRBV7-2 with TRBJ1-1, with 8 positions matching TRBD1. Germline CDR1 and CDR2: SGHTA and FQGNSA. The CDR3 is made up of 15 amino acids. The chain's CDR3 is CASSMTGAVNTEAFF. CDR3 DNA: TGCGCCAGCAGCATGACAGGGGCTGTGAACACTGAAGCTTTCTTT. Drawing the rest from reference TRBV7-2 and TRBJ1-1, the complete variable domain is GAGVSQSPSNKVTEKGKDVELRCDPISGHTALYWYRQSLGQGLEFLIYFQGNSAPDKSGLPSDRFSAERTGGSVSTLTIQRTQQEDSAVYLCASSMTGAVNTEAFFGQGTRLTVV.